This T cell receptor (beta chain) was profiled in a study of blood T cell repertoires in COVID-19. Sequencing was performed with immunoSEQ multiplex PCR; in TCRdb, only in-frame clones are kept and a portion is missing. This sample carries under 50,000 clones, about 76% of them seen once, and the ten largest clones take around 19%. This clone qualifies as medium-sized. Sequenced: peripheral blood. The receptor's source is a human donor with active or convalescent COVID-19. The donor label of this sample is uncertain.

CDR3 loop: CASSSRGQDWPGLAGYEQYF. The CDR3 DNA is TGTGCCAGCAGCTCCCGCGGACAGGATTGGCCGGGACTAGCGGGATACGAGCAGTACTTC. The genes are TRBV7-6 and TRBJ2-7, with 13 bases that match TRBD2. Germline V CDR1 and CDR2: SGHVS, FNYEAQ. The trim removed 4 bases at V and 4 bases at J, leaving 19 bases unmatched. CDR3 size: 20 residues.